A selection of T cell receptor beta chains follows, all from one sample in a study of beta chain features in type 1 diabetes. Using immunoSEQ multiplex PCR, the repertoire was profiled, and TCRdb retains in-frame clones only, with some absent. The profile shows hundreds of thousands of clones, over 13% of them singletons. The sample was naive CD4+ T cells from blood. The receptors were sampled from a man younger than 30 with type 1 diabetes. The CDR3 runs from the conserved cysteine through the conserved F or W. The D gene is left open where the match is weak. Clone size, where shown, is once, few, many, or a class for clones that have expanded.

TRBV4-3	TRBJ2-1	15	.	.	TGCGCCAGCAGCAACATGTATTGGTCCAACAATGAGCAGTTCTTC	CASSNMYWSNNEQFF
TRBV29-1	TRBJ2-7	13	few	TRBD1	TGCAGCGGACGGACAGGGGCCTCGTACGAGCAGTACTTC	CSGRTGASYEQYF
TRBV9	TRBJ1-2	15	.	.	TGTGCCAGCAGCGTAGACGCAGGGCCAAACTATGGCTACACCTTC	CASSVDAGPNYGYTF
TRBV2	TRBJ2-3	12	few	.	TGTGCCAGCAGTGAACTGGCAGATACGCAGTATTTT	CASSELADTQYF
TRBV7-3	TRBJ2-3	15	few	TRBD2	TGTGCCAGCAGCTTAAGACTAGCGGGGACAGATACGCAGTATTTT	CASSLRLAGTDTQYF
TRBV7-9	TRBJ2-1	15	.	.	TGTGCCTCAGGTCCCCAGGGGAGCTCCTACAATGAGCAGTTCTTC	CASGPQGSSYNEQFF
TRBV2	TRBJ2-1	15	.	TRBD1	TGTGCCAGCAGTCCAAACCCGGGACAGGGGAGTGAGCAGTTCTTC	CASSPNPGQGSEQFF
TRBV7-2	TRBJ2-7	13	.	.	TGTGCCAGCAGCTTAGCCAGGGACGGCGAGCAGTACTTC	CASSLARDGEQYF
TRBV13	TRBJ1-5	17	.	TRBD1	TGTGCCAGCAGCCGCCGACAGGGGGCGCAAGGCAATCAGCCCCAGCATTTT	CASSRRQGAQGNQPQHF
TRBV2	TRBJ2-5	11	.	.	TGTGCCAGCAGTCAACAAGAGACCCAGTACTTC	CASSQQETQYF
TRBV7-9	TRBJ2-1	15	few	.	TGTGCCAGCAGCAAGGGGGGGAGTTGGTCCAATGAGCAGTTCTTC	CASSKGGSWSNEQFF